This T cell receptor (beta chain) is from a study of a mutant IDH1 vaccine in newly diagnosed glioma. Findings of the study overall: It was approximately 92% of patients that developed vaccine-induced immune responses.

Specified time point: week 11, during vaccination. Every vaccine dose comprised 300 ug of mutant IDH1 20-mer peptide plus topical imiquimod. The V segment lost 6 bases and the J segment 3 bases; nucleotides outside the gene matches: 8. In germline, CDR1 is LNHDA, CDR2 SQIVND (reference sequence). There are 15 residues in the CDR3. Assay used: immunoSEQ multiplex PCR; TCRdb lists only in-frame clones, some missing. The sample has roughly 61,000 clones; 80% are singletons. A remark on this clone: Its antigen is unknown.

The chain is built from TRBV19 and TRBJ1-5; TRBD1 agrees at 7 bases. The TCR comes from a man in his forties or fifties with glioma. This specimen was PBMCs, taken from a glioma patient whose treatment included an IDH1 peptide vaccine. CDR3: CASRVGTGVNQPQHF. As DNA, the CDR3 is TGTGCCAGTAGGGTAGGTACAGGGGTCAATCAGCCCCAGCATTTT.